These 30 T cell receptor beta chains were all obtained from the same sample, sequenced in a study of blood T cell repertoires in COVID-19. Method: immunoSEQ multiplex PCR; TCRdb's copy keeps in-frame clones and lacks some. The sample lists some 160,000 clones, approximately 81% seen once, with approximately 8% in the top ten. Sequencing input: PBMCs or T cells enriched from blood (not recorded which). The source of these receptors is a woman between 50 and 59 years old who had recovered from COVID-19.

The chain recombines TRBV6-5 with TRBJ1-2; D uncertain. Germline CDR1 reads MNHEY; CDR2 reads SVGAGI. Trimming shortened V by 0 bases and J by 1 base, and 6 bases separated the two germline ends. This CDR3 is 14 amino acids long. The CDR3 sequence is CASSYSMSNYGYTF. The DNA for the CDR3 is TGTGCCAGCAGTTACTCGATGAGTAACTATGGCTACACCTTC.

This clone showed up just once. The V gene is TRBV7-3, the J gene TRBJ2-2; the match to TRBD2 covers 9 bases. J lost 4 bases, V lost 2 bases, and 5 bases had no gene match. The CDR3 totals 16 residues. Germline CDR1 is SGHTA and CDR2 is FQGTGA. The CDR3 DNA is TGTGCCAGCAGCTTAGTAGCGGGGGACCCCACCGGGGAGCTGTTTTTT. Amino acids: CASSLVAGDPTGELFF.

V gene TRBV3-1 (or the pseudogene TRBV3-2) combines with J gene TRBJ1-2; TRBD1 matches 8 bases. CDR3 size: 13 residues. J was trimmed by 8 bases and V by 3 bases; bases with no gene match: 5. CDR1 LGHDT and CDR2 YNNKEL come from the germline V gene (reference sequence). CDR3 in amino acids: CASSHGQGGGYTF. DNA of the CDR3: TGTGCCAGCAGCCACGGACAGGGTGGCGGCTACACCTTC.

The chain combines TRBV19 with TRBJ2-2; the match to TRBD1 covers 8 bases. This CDR3 is built from 15 residues. Trimming cost V 9 bases and J 2 bases; bases outside gene matches: 8. The germline V gene has CDR1 LNHDA and CDR2 SQIVND (reference sequence). The CDR3 sequence is CASGQGTPNTGELFF. In DNA, the CDR3 is TGTGCCAGCGGACAGGGAACCCCAAACACCGGGGAGCTGTTTTTT.

This clone appeared a single time. J is TRBJ1-4 and V is TRBV6-5; D unresolved. The length of the CDR3 is 14 residues. V was shortened by 5 bases and J by 8 bases, with 15 bases between the two germline ends. Germline V gene data show CDR1 as MNHEY and CDR2 as SVGAGI. The CDR3 bases are TGTGCCAGCAGTCCCGGAAGACTTCAAGAAAAACTGTTTTTT. It encodes CASSPGRLQEKLFF.

This clone has only a few counts. The V gene is TRBV5-1, the J gene TRBJ2-7, with D perhaps TRBD2 (5 bases). Trimming pared 0 bases from V and 3 bases from J, leaving 10 bases between. The CDR3 is 14 residues long. Germline V gene lookup returns CDR1 SGHRS and CDR2 YFSETQ. CDR3 coding DNA: TGCGCCAGCAGCTTGGGAGAACGGGGCTACGAGCAGTACTTC. Translating it yields CASSLGERGYEQYF.

The J gene is TRBJ1-2, the V gene TRBV3-1 (or the pseudogene TRBV3-2), with no clear D. V gave up 1 base and J gave up 8 bases, with 8 bases separating them. There are 12 residues in the CDR3. Germline CDR1 LGHDT, CDR2 YNNKEL (reference sequence). CDR3 protein: CASSQALQGYTF. CDR3 bases: TGTGCCAGCAGCCAAGCCTTACAGGGCTACACCTTC.

The chain recombines TRBV29-1 with TRBJ2-1; TRBD1 aligns across 7 bases. The germline CDR1 and CDR2 sequences are SQVTM and ANQGSEA. Trimming cost V 7 bases and J 6 bases; bases outside gene matches: 6. The CDR3 runs 12 residues. CDR3 sequence reads: CSGQGFSNEQFF. CDR3 coding DNA: TGCAGCGGACAGGGTTTTTCCAATGAGCAGTTCTTC.

The CDR3 DNA reads as TGTGCCAGCAGCCAAGATCAATCCCCCGCGAGAGAGCAGTATTTT. Translation gives CASSQDQSPAREQYF. The chain links TRBV4-2 to TRBJ2-3; unclear D gene. CDR1 is LGHNA and CDR2 is YNFKEQ in the germline V gene. The CDR3 runs 15 residues. V was cut by 0 bases and J by 11 bases, with 18 bases left in between.

The rearrangement uses TRBV10-3 and TRBJ1-2; D gene uncertain. The V and J ends lost 7 bases and 6 bases respectively, with 9 bases between them. CDR1 ENHRY and CDR2 SYGVKD come from the germline V gene. The length of the CDR3 is 11 residues. The CDR3 region is CAITEGDGYTF. Written as DNA, the CDR3 is TGTGCCATCACCGAGGGAGATGGCTACACCTTC.

The chain uses TRBV27 and TRBJ1-2; the match to TRBD1 covers 11 bases. Germline CDR1 and CDR2: MNHEY and SMNVEV (reference sequence). J lost 4 bases, V lost 2 bases, and 9 bases had no gene match. The CDR3 length is 17 residues. The DNA of the CDR3 is TGTGCCAGCAGTTTAAGGGGACAGGGGGTGCCCGCCTATGGCTACACCTTC. This gives the protein CASSLRGQGVPAYGYTF.

The chain has TRBV4-3 and TRBJ2-1; 14 bases map to TRBD2. The V and J ends lost 0 bases and 10 bases, in that order; junction bases with no gene match: 8. Germline V gives CDR1 LGHNA, CDR2 YSLEER. The CDR3 consists of 17 residues. CDR3 in DNA: TGCGCCAGCAGCCAAGATTGGGGGACTAGCGGGAGTGGGGAGCAGTTCTTC. Translating it yields CASSQDWGTSGSGEQFF.

The chain combines TRBV9 with TRBJ2-7; 7 nucleotides match TRBD1. Germline-derived CDR1 and CDR2 are SGDLS and YYNGEE. Germline trimming cut 4 bases from V and 0 bases from J; bases unmatched to any gene: 4. The CDR3 sequence is 14 residues long. CDR3 in amino acids: CASSRDRDSYEQYF. The CDR3 DNA is TGTGCCAGCAGCCGCGACAGGGACTCCTACGAGCAGTACTTC.

This clone was picked up a small number of times. V and J are TRBV29-1 and TRBJ2-1, with D perhaps TRBD1 (5 bases). This CDR3 comprises 13 residues. V shed 0 bases and J shed 5 bases, with 8 bases lying between them. Germline assignment: CDR1 SQVTM and CDR2 ANQGSEA. CDR3 loop: CSVEDGANNEQFF. CDR3 in DNA: TGCAGCGTTGAAGATGGGGCCAACAATGAGCAGTTCTTC.

The rearrangement uses TRBV19 and TRBJ2-5; D is undetermined. The germline V gene has CDR1 LNHDA and CDR2 SQIVND (reference sequence). The germline V and J ends were trimmed by 1 base and 5 bases, with 8 bases remaining between them. The CDR3 extends over 13 amino acids. CDR3 DNA: TGTGCCAGTAGTATAGTTCCCGGGGAGACCCAGTACTTC. This encodes CASSIVPGETQYF.

The chain uses TRBV28 and TRBJ1-2; D may be TRBD1 (6 bases). This CDR3 comprises 12 residues. Germline CDR1 reads MDHEN; CDR2 reads SYDVKM. V dropped 8 bases and J dropped 3 bases, with 10 bases sitting between them. CDR3: CASGGGYYGYTF. The CDR3 DNA follows: TGTGCCAGCGGTGGGGGCTACTATGGCTACACCTTC.

CDR3 sequence (DNA): TGTGCCAGCAGCCCCTTTTTTGGGGGGGCCGACAATGAGCAGTTCTTC. Residues: CASSPFFGGADNEQFF. The genes are TRBV9 and TRBJ2-1; a weak D match, TRBD2 (7 bases). CDR1 SGDLS and CDR2 YYNGEE come from the germline V gene. This CDR3 contains 16 residues. The V end was cut by 4 bases, the J end by 5 bases, with 19 bases between. The full variable domain, completed using reference TRBV9 and TRBJ2-1, is DSGVTQTPKHLITATGQRVTLRCSPRSGDLSVYWYQQSLDQGLQFLIQYYNGEERAKGNILERFSAQQFPDLHSELNLSSLELGDSALYFCASSPFFGGADNEQFFGPGTRLTVL.

This chain joins TRBV12-3 or TRBV12-4 and TRBJ1-2; maybe TRBD1 (6 bases). The CDR3 is made up of 13 amino acids. The V end was cut by 3 bases, the J end by 4 bases, with 9 bases between. The DNA of the CDR3 is TGTGCCAGCAGTTTGGGACAAATCTATGGCTACACCTTC. Translated: CASSLGQIYGYTF.

The J gene is TRBJ2-1, the V gene TRBV9; tentative D call: TRBD2 (6 bases). The CDR3 is 15 residues long. V was clipped by 2 bases and J by 5 bases, with 14 bases between them. Germline V gene lookup returns CDR1 SGDLS and CDR2 YYNGEE. In DNA form, the CDR3 reads TGTGCCAGCAGCGTTAGTCAGGGAGGTGACAATGAGCAGTTCTTC. Translation gives CASSVSQGGDNEQFF. Full variable domain (missing parts from reference TRBV9 and TRBJ2-1): DSGVTQTPKHLITATGQRVTLRCSPRSGDLSVYWYQQSLDQGLQFLIQYYNGEERAKGNILERFSAQQFPDLHSELNLSSLELGDSALYFCASSVSQGGDNEQFFGPGTRLTVL.

This chain uses TRBV7-2 with TRBJ2-3; 8 bases are shared with TRBD2. Germline values: CDR1 SGHTA, CDR2 FQGNSA. The length of the CDR3 is 15 residues. V lost 7 bases, J lost 3 bases, and 9 bases stayed unmatched. CDR3 bases: TGTGCCAGCAACTTGCGGGGGGCGCAGACAGATACGCAGTATTTT. The encoded protein is CASNLRGAQTDTQYF. The variable domain in full, completed from reference TRBV7-2 and TRBJ2-3, reads GAGVSQSPSNKVTEKGKDVELRCDPISGHTALYWYRQSLGQGLEFLIYFQGNSAPDKSGLPSDRFSAERTGGSVSTLTIQRTQQEDSAVYLCASNLRGAQTDTQYFGPGTRLTVL.

The chain recombines TRBV28 with TRBJ1-3; tentative D call: TRBD1 (5 bases). The CDR3 totals 14 residues. Germline V lookup: CDR1 MDHEN, CDR2 SYDVKM. Between the trimmed V and J ends, which lost 5 bases and 4 bases, there was a span of 12 bases. CDR3 sequence reads: CASSPGTVGNTIYF. The CDR3 DNA reads as TGTGCCAGCAGTCCCGGGACTGTCGGAAACACCATATATTTT.

CDR3 bases: TGTGCCAGCAGTGAGATAGGACAGGGGAATTCACCCCTCCACTTT. The encoded protein is CASSEIGQGNSPLHF. V and J are TRBV2 and TRBJ1-6; TRBD1 matches 9 bases. There are 15 residues in the CDR3. The trim removed 3 bases at V and 7 bases at J, leaving 4 bases unmatched. Germline V CDR1 and CDR2: SNHLY, FYNNEI.

The rearrangement joins TRBV29-1 to TRBJ1-2, with TRBD1 identical over 11 bases. The trim removed 6 bases at V and 2 bases at J, leaving 11 bases unmatched. This CDR3 is built from 16 residues. Germline CDR1 and CDR2: SQVTM and ANQGSEA. CDR3 sequence (DNA): TGCAGCGTAGCCGGGACAGGGGGTTTAGGGAACTATGGCTACACCTTC. This sequence encodes CSVAGTGGLGNYGYTF.

The gene calls are TRBV6-2 or TRBV6-3 and TRBJ1-5; 10 positions match TRBD1. The V gene end was trimmed by 4 bases and the J gene end by 3 bases; junction bases not matched to a gene: 9. The length of the CDR3 is 17 residues. Per germline, CDR1 MNHEY and CDR2 SVGEGT. CDR3 region: CASSSGTGVGHNQPQHF. Here the CDR3 DNA reads TGTGCCAGCAGTTCTGGGACAGGGGTAGGTCACAATCAGCCCCAGCATTTT.

The chain uses TRBV7-9 and TRBJ1-2, with 7 bases aligning to TRBD1. Germline CDR1 is SEHNR and CDR2 is FQNEAQ (reference sequence). The junction had 4 bases not matched to a gene; V was cut back by 4 bases and J by 2 bases. The CDR3 loop spans 14 amino acids. CDR3 coding DNA: TGTGCCAGCAGCTCGTCGGGACAGAACTATGGCTACACCTTC. It yields the protein CASSSSGQNYGYTF.

V and J are TRBV28 and TRBJ2-7, with a possible D match to TRBD1 (5 bases). The ends were cut back, 7 bases at V and 0 bases at J, with 16 bases in the middle. CDR3 length equals 15 residues. Germline V gene sequence: CDR1 MDHEN, CDR2 SYDVKM. The CDR3 coding sequence is TGTGCCAGCACCCCAACGACAGAAAGCTCCTACGAGCAGTACTTC. The encoded protein is CASTPTTESSYEQYF. Full variable domain (remainder filled in from reference TRBV28 and TRBJ2-7): DVKVTQSSRYLVKRTGEKVFLECVQDMDHENMFWYRQDPGLGLRLIYFSYDVKMKEKGDIPEGYSVSREKKERFSLILESASTNQTSMYLCASTPTTESSYEQYFGPGTRLTVT.

The chain uses TRBV3-1 (or the pseudogene TRBV3-2) and TRBJ2-2; D not certain. V shed 5 bases and J shed 5 bases, with 12 bases lying between them. Germline values: CDR1 LGHDT, CDR2 YNNKEL (reference sequence). CDR3 length: 14 amino acids. CDR3 DNA: TGTGCCAGCAGCGACCGACTGGATACCGGGGAGCTGTTTTTT. Amino acid sequence: CASSDRLDTGELFF.

The chain recombines TRBV21-1 with TRBJ2-5; the D call in the table, TRBD2, was not verified against the DNA. TRBV21-1 counts as a pseudogene. This CDR3 region has 14 residues. In DNA form, the CDR3 reads TGTGCCAGCAGCGCACGGAGAGAAGTAGAGACCCAGTACTTC. The encoded protein is CASSARREVETQYF.

This clone was counted a single time. The rearrangement uses TRBV27 and TRBJ2-7; 7 bases match TRBD1. V was clipped by 5 bases and J by 4 bases; unmatched bases: 2. The CDR3 is made up of 12 amino acids. Germline CDR1 is MNHEY and CDR2 is SMNVEV (reference sequence). The CDR3 sequence is CASSVQGYEQYF. The CDR3 DNA is TGTGCCAGCAGTGTACAGGGGTACGAGCAGTACTTC.

The chain combines TRBV18 with TRBJ1-1; a weak D match, TRBD1 (5 bases). The CDR3 sequence is 15 residues long. The germline V gene encodes CDR1 KGHSH and CDR2 LQKENI. Trimming took 0 bases from V and 1 from J, leaving 9 bases between them. The CDR3 is CASSPPHRSNTEAFF. CDR3 DNA: TGTGCCAGCTCACCACCTCACAGGTCGAACACTGAAGCTTTCTTT.